Following are 19 T cell receptor beta chains from one sample sequenced in a study of cytomegalovirus exposure and HLA in healthy donors. The study ran its PCR with 60 Vbeta and 13 Jbeta primers. Repertoires were generated with immunoSEQ multiplex PCR, while TCRdb's copy carries only in-frame clones and drops some. The sample includes around 230,000 clones, over 75% of them seen just once. The sequenced sample consisted of PBMCs. These receptors came from a boy aged 10-17 years in good health and CMV-seronegative.

V gene TRBV19 combines with J gene TRBJ1-1; TRBD1 might be the D (5 bases). Germline CDR1 reads LNHDA; CDR2 reads SQIVND (reference sequence). The CDR3 has 15 residues. The V end was cut by 6 bases, the J end by 4 bases, with 18 bases between. CDR3 DNA sequence: TGTGCCAGTAGCTCCGACATGGGAAGGGGCACTGAAGCTTTCTTT. Its protein product is CASSSDMGRGTEAFF. Filled out from reference TRBV19 and TRBJ1-1, the complete variable domain reads DGGITQSPKYLFRKEGQNVTLSCEQNLNHDAMYWYRQDPGQGLRLIYYSQIVNDFQKGDIAEGYSVSREKKESFPLTVTSAQKNPTAFYLCASSSDMGRGTEAFFGQGTRLTVV.

The J gene is TRBJ1-1, the V gene TRBV7-8; no firm D call. In germline, CDR1 is SGHVS, CDR2 FQNEAQ. Trimming took 3 bases from V and 3 from J, leaving 11 bases between them. The CDR3 spans 14 residues. The CDR3: CASSLMEGDTEAFF. The CDR3 DNA sequence: TGTGCCAGCAGCTTGATGGAGGGAGACACTGAAGCTTTCTTT. Combining the CDR3 with reference TRBV7-8 and TRBJ1-1 gives the whole variable domain GAGVSQSPRYKVAKRGQDVALRCDPISGHVSLFWYQQALGQGPEFLTYFQNEAQLDKSGLPSDRFFAERPEGSVSTLKIQRTQQEDSAVYLCASSLMEGDTEAFFGQGTRLTVV.

This chain links TRBV9 with TRBJ2-3; D may be TRBD1 (5 bases). Looked up from germline, CDR1 is SGDLS and CDR2 is YYNGEE. V was shortened by 0 bases and J by 0 bases, with 8 bases between the two germline ends. The CDR3 has 15 amino acids. In DNA, the CDR3 is TGTGCCAGCAGCGTAGGGGGCGCAAGCACAGATACGCAGTATTTT. It is translated as CASSVGGASTDTQYF.

The genes are TRBV2 and TRBJ1-6; D gene unclear. The CDR3 is 13 amino acids. Germline-derived CDR1 and CDR2 are SNHLY and FYNNEI. V was cut by 6 bases and J by 9 bases, with 12 bases left in between. The CDR3 here is CASRPEGGSPLHF. The DNA for the CDR3 is TGTGCCAGCAGGCCCGAGGGAGGTTCACCCCTCCACTTT.

The chain is built from TRBV7-6 and TRBJ2-3; a possible D gene is TRBD2 (6 bases). The germline V and J ends were trimmed by 5 bases and 3 bases, with 15 bases remaining between them. The CDR3 contains 15 residues. Germline V lookup: CDR1 SGHVS, CDR2 FNYEAQ. The CDR3 is CASSRLGGATDTQYF. CDR3 DNA sequence: TGTGCCAGCAGCCGATTGGGCGGGGCGACAGATACGCAGTATTTT.

The CDR3 DNA sequence: TGCGCCAGCAGCCAAGAGGACAGGGTGCGACGACAGCCCCAGCATTTT. It yields the protein CASSQEDRVRRQPQHF. This chain joins TRBV4-1 and TRBJ1-5; 8 positions agree with TRBD1. The CDR3 consists of 16 residues. Germline trimming cut 0 bases from V and 7 bases from J; bases unmatched to any gene: 8. Looked up from germline, CDR1 is MGHRA and CDR2 is YSYEKL.

V and J are TRBV6-6 and TRBJ1-2; D is perhaps TRBD1 (6 bases). The V end was cut by 4 bases, the J end by 1 base, with 7 bases between. Germline assignment: CDR1 MNHNY and CDR2 SVGAGI (reference sequence). The CDR3 extends over 13 amino acids. Here the CDR3 reads CASSSQGNYGYTF. In DNA form, the CDR3 reads TGTGCCAGCAGTTCACAGGGTAACTATGGCTACACCTTC.

The rearrangement joins TRBV5-6 to TRBJ1-2, with a weak D call TRBD1 (6 bases). The CDR3 length is 14 residues. Germline CDR1 reads SGHDT; CDR2 reads YYEEEE. Trimming removed 4 bases from V and 6 bases from J, with 16 bases in between. The CDR3 nucleotides are TGTGCCAGCAGCCTCGGACAGTCGGCCCATGGCTACACCTTC. Translating it yields CASSLGQSAHGYTF.

The rearrangement links TRBV6-5 to TRBJ1-1; tentatively, D is TRBD1 (6 bases). CDR3 size: 13 residues. V was pared by 5 bases and J by 10 bases, with 17 bases between. The germline CDR1 and CDR2 sequences are MNHEY and SVGAGI. The CDR3 sequence is CASSRTPTGGAFF. CDR3 nucleotide sequence: TGTGCCAGCAGTCGAACCCCGACAGGTGGAGCTTTCTTT.

This chain connects TRBV11-3 to TRBJ2-3; 11 nucleotides line up with TRBD2. This CDR3 region has 17 residues. The trim removed 1 base at V and 0 bases at J, leaving 3 bases unmatched. Looked up from germline, CDR1 is SGHNT and CDR2 is YENEEA. The CDR3 loop is CASSLGRTSGSTDTQYF. The CDR3 DNA is TGTGCCAGCAGCTTAGGAAGGACTAGCGGGAGCACAGATACGCAGTATTTT.

The gene calls are TRBV5-1 and TRBJ1-5, with 9 bases matching TRBD1. J was trimmed by 3 bases and V by 2 bases; bases with no gene match: 3. Looked up from germline, CDR1 is SGHRS and CDR2 is YFSETQ. CDR3 length: 15 amino acids. The CDR3 spells CASSFGTGPNQPQHF. DNA of the CDR3: TGCGCCAGCAGCTTCGGGACAGGGCCCAATCAGCCCCAGCATTTT.

This clone was counted between two and nine times. The chain recombines TRBV5-4 with TRBJ2-1, with 9 bases lining up with TRBD2. The V and J ends lost 5 bases and 8 bases, in that order; junction bases with no gene match: 11. Germline-derived CDR1 and CDR2 are SGHNT and YYREEE (reference sequence). The CDR3 runs to 15 residues. CDR3: CASSLDSGRSHEQFF. The CDR3 DNA follows: TGTGCCAGCAGTCTTGATAGCGGGAGATCCCATGAGCAGTTCTTC.

The chain links TRBV6-5 to TRBJ2-7; D possibly corresponds to TRBD1 (6 bases). The CDR3 contains 14 residues. The V gene lost 2 bases and the J gene lost 0 bases, with 8 bases spanning the gap. The germline V gene encodes CDR1 MNHEY and CDR2 SVGAGI. CDR3 DNA sequence: TGTGCCAGCAGTTACGGCAGGGGCTCCTACGAGCAGTACTTC. Translated, it gives CASSYGRGSYEQYF.

The rearrangement joins TRBV2 to TRBJ2-1, with unresolved D. CDR1 is SNHLY and CDR2 is FYNNEI in the germline V gene. The CDR3 has 14 residues. With 7 bases removed from V and 4 bases from J, the gap between germline ends came to 14 bases. CDR3 amino acids: CASMIGSNYNEQFF. CDR3 sequence (DNA): TGTGCCAGCATGATCGGGTCAAATTACAATGAGCAGTTCTTC.

The chain's CDR3 is CASSPRSNTEAFF. CDR3 nucleotide sequence: TGTGCCAGCAGTCCTAGATCGAACACTGAAGCTTTCTTT. The genes are TRBV6-1 and TRBJ1-1, with no clear D. CDR1 and CDR2 (germline): MNHNS, SASEGT. The CDR3 consists of 13 residues. Trimming stripped 5 bases from V and 1 base from J, with 8 bases between.

CDR3 sequence reads: CASGSMRGNYEQYF. The CDR3 DNA sequence: TGTGCCAGCGGATCGATGCGGGGGAACTACGAGCAGTACTTC. The rearrangement joins TRBV6-1 to TRBJ2-7; the match to TRBD2 covers 7 bases. V was pared by 8 bases and J by 3 bases, with 10 bases of the junction left unmatched. Germline CDR1 MNHNS, CDR2 SASEGT. This CDR3 is built from 14 residues.

The CDR3 loop is CASGTAVTEAFF. Written as DNA, the CDR3 is TGTGCCTCCGGGACAGCCGTCACTGAAGCTTTCTTT. The chain employs TRBV10-3 and TRBJ1-1; 7 bases are a match to TRBD1. CDR1 is ENHRY, CDR2 SYGVKD, per germline. V trimming: 11 bases; J trimming: 4 bases; junction bases outside the gene matches: 7. This CDR3 comprises 12 residues.

Notes on this clone: At the DNA level, this CDR3 is encoded by other sequences in the same sample as well. V gene TRBV6-5 combines with J gene TRBJ2-7; TRBD2 matches 10 bases. V trimming: 5 bases; J trimming: 2 bases; junction bases outside the gene matches: 6. This CDR3 is built from 15 residues. Germline CDR1 and CDR2: MNHEY and SVGAGI. The CDR3 region has the DNA TGTGCCAGCAGTAAACTAGCGGGGCGGGCCTACGAGCAGTACTTC. Encoded protein: CASSKLAGRAYEQYF.

Concerning this clone itself: The same CDR3 also results from other DNA sequences found in this sample. J is TRBJ1-1 and V is TRBV7-9; no clear D gene. Trimming pared 3 bases from V and 2 bases from J, leaving 7 bases between. The germline V gene has CDR1 SEHNR and CDR2 FQNEAQ (reference sequence). The CDR3 sequence is 13 residues long. This chain's CDR3 is CASSFTGNTEAFF. For the CDR3, the DNA is TGTGCCAGCAGCTTTACGGGTAACACTGAAGCTTTCTTT. Full variable domain (missing parts from reference TRBV7-9 and TRBJ1-1): DTGVSQNPRHKITKRGQNVTFRCDPISEHNRLYWYRQTLGQGPEFLTYFQNEAQLEKSRLLSDRFSAERPKGSFSTLEIQRTEQGDSAMYLCASSFTGNTEAFFGQGTRLTVV.